This TCR beta chain was captured in a study of blood T cell repertoires in COVID-19. TCRdb's copy holds only in-frame clones and misses some; the assay was immunoSEQ multiplex PCR. This table holds 370,000 or so clones, around 87% found once. The sequenced material came from PBMCs or T cells enriched from blood (not recorded which). The TCR sequence derives from a man between 25 and 39 years old who had recovered from COVID-19.

The CDR3 coding sequence is TGTGCCAGCAGCGTAGGACTCAACACCGGGGAGCTGTTTTTT. Its protein product is CASSVGLNTGELFF. The rearrangement uses TRBV9 and TRBJ2-2; D is unclear. Germline V CDR1 and CDR2: SGDLS, YYNGEE. V was cut by 0 bases and J by 2 bases, with 5 bases left in between. The CDR3 is 14 amino acids.